These 2 T cell receptor beta chains were all obtained from the same sample, sequenced in a study of monozygotic twins with inflammatory bowel disease (dated by TCRdb to about 2019). The library was generated by 5' RACE. Sequencing was carried out with an Illumina HiSeq 2500. With the reads reprocessed by TCRdb, a single entry stands for each CDR3 protein sequence and no DNA is reported. This specimen's table enumerates about 450,000 distinct CDR3 sequences. More than 2% of the sample is in the top ten clones. The specimen was blood. Every receptor here comes from a human donor with ulcerative colitis or Crohn's disease, or a healthy co-twin of an affected twin (not recorded which).

The chain recombines TRBV18 with TRBJ1-1; the TRBD1 assignment by TCRdb is unverifiable without DNA. CDR1 KGHSH and CDR2 LQKENI come from the germline V gene. There are 14 residues in the CDR3. CDR3 protein: CASSPRTEVTEAFF.

The chain combines TRBV6-5 with TRBJ1-4; without DNA, the TCRdb call of TRBD1 cannot be checked. Germline CDR1 reads MNHEY; CDR2 reads SVGAGI. The CDR3 runs 17 residues. This CDR3 reads CASSYSTPGRGDEKLFF.